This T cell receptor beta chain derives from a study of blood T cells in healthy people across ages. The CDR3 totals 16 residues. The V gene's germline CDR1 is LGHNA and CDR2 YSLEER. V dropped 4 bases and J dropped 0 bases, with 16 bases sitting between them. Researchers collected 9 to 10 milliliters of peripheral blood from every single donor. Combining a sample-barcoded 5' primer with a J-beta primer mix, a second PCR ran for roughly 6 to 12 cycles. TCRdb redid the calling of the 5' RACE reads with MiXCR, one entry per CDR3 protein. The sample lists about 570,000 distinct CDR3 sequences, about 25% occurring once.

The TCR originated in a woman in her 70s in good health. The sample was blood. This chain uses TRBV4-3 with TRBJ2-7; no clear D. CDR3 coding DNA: TGCGCCAGCAGCCCCCAATCGGCGTACGGCTCCTACGAGCAGTACTTC. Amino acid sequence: CASSPQSAYGSYEQYF.